These 32 T cell receptor beta chains were all obtained from the same sample, sequenced in a study of metastatic and nonmetastatic thyroid tumors. TCRdb reprocessed the PCR reads using MiXCR. The repertoire holds approximately 17,000 clones, with 27% as singletons. Treatment of any kind had been given to no patient before thyroid surgery. Material for sequencing was adjacent normal tissue. All receptors come from a female donor with papillary thyroid cancer or a benign thyroid nodule (not recorded which). Some clones in this sample may be carry-over from other donors' samples.

The J gene is TRBJ2-1, the V gene TRBV20-1; TRBD2 agrees at 8 bases. From germline, CDR1 is DFQATT and CDR2 SNEGSKA (reference sequence). This CDR3 has 15 amino acids. Trimming removed 0 bases from V and 7 bases from J; junction bases left unmatched: 8. CDR3 region: CSAREASGSGNEQFF. CDR3 DNA sequence: TGCAGTGCTAGAGAGGCTAGCGGGTCGGGGAATGAGCAGTTCTTC.

Concerning this clone itself: The CDR3 end shows no conserved phenylalanine or tryptophan, and so a read error is likely. The limits of the CDR3 on the DNA are not certain, so only TCRdb's listed CDR3 is given. V gene TRBV12-3 or TRBV12-4 combines with J gene TRBJ1-2. The CDR3 numbers 13 amino acids, ends counted. The CDR3 region is CASSLDWNYGYIY.

The genes are TRBV20-1 and TRBJ1-1, with 7 bases identical to TRBD1. Unmatched junction bases numbered 6, after V lost 3 bases and J lost 5 bases. Per the germline V gene, CDR1 is DFQATT and CDR2 is SNEGSKA (reference sequence). The CDR3 length is 13 residues. This CDR3 reads CSAREGARTEAFF. The CDR3 DNA reads TGCAGTGCTAGGGAGGGGGCAAGGACTGAAGCTTTCTTT.

A few counts support this clone. V is TRBV27 and J is TRBJ2-1, with 9 bases that match TRBD1. Germline CDR1 reads MNHEY; CDR2 reads SMNVEV (reference sequence). There are 14 residues in the CDR3. Trimming removed 6 bases from V and 9 bases from J; junction bases left unmatched: 9. The CDR3 spells CASRPPGTGFEQFF. CDR3 nucleotides: TGTGCCAGCAGACCCCCCGGGACAGGGTTTGAGCAGTTCTTC.

In its sample, this clone was seen a few times. The chain has TRBV11-1 and TRBJ2-3; no reliable D call. The V end was cut by 1 base, the J end by 3 bases, with 11 bases between. CDR1 and CDR2 (germline): SGHAT, FQDESV (reference sequence). The CDR3 is 15 amino acids. CDR3 DNA sequence: TGTGCCAGCAGCTTAGGTAATGGATGGACAGATACGCAGTATTTT. Encoded protein: CASSLGNGWTDTQYF.

This clone was counted at least ten times. The chain joins TRBV5-1 to TRBJ1-3; the D gene is possibly TRBD1 (5 bases). From germline, CDR1 is SGHRS and CDR2 YFSETQ. V lost 0 bases to trimming and J lost 1 base, with 17 bases between them. The CDR3 contains 18 residues. The CDR3 protein is CASSLATAGLSSGNTIYF. CDR3 coding DNA: TGCGCCAGCAGCTTGGCGACGGCGGGACTGTCGTCTGGAAACACCATATATTTT.

In its sample, this clone was seen a few times. The J gene is TRBJ1-5, the V gene TRBV6-1; TRBD1 might be the D (5 bases). The germline gives CDR1 MNHNS, CDR2 SASEGT. The ends were cut back, 6 bases at V and 0 bases at J, with 15 bases in the middle. The CDR3 totals 16 residues. DNA for the CDR3: TGTGCCAGCAGGCCTGGGACCGATTATAGCAATCAGCCCCAGCATTTT. Translated, it gives CASRPGTDYSNQPQHF.

This clone was found a few times. This chain links TRBV12-5 with TRBJ1-1, with a weak D call TRBD1 (5 bases). V gave up 7 bases and J gave up 1 base, with 16 bases separating them. This CDR3 region has 15 residues. From germline, CDR1 is LGHNT and CDR2 FRNRAP. The CDR3 DNA is TGTGCTAGTGCCCTCGACAGCGCCGCGAACACTGAAGCTTTCTTT. Protein sequence: CASALDSAANTEAFF.

The chain combines TRBV5-1 with TRBJ2-3, with D maybe TRBD2 (5 bases). The CDR3 has 15 amino acids. Germline V gene lookup returns CDR1 SGHRS and CDR2 YFSETQ. V lost 1 base and J lost 4, with 13 bases in between. The CDR3 DNA reads TGCGCCAGCAGCTTGTCGGTAGCGAGCCCAGATACGCAGTATTTT. It is translated as CASSLSVASPDTQYF.

The chain combines TRBV5-1 with TRBJ2-5, with D maybe TRBD1 (6 bases). Trimming removed 5 bases from V and 3 bases from J, with 17 bases in between. This CDR3 comprises 15 residues. Per germline, CDR1 SGHRS and CDR2 YFSETQ. CDR3 in amino acids: CASRCYGGWEETQYF. The CDR3 DNA reads as TGCGCCAGCAGGTGCTATGGGGGCTGGGAAGAGACCCAGTACTTC.

The chain links TRBV6-2 or TRBV6-3 to TRBJ1-2; 10 nucleotides match TRBD1. The CDR3 is made up of 15 amino acids. After removal of 2 bases from V and 4 bases from J, the junction contained 4 bases not matched to a gene. Germline values: CDR1 MNHEY, CDR2 SVGEGT. As DNA, the CDR3 is TGTGCCAGCAGTTACACCCGGACAGGGGGCTATGGCTACACCTTC. It codes for CASSYTRTGGYGYTF.

CDR3 loop: CASSPTGTSGRARTGELFF. The CDR3, as DNA: TGTGCCAGCAGCCCTACCGGGACTAGCGGGAGGGCAAGGACCGGGGAGCTGTTTTTT. The V call is TRBV11-2, the J call TRBJ2-2; 16 bases line up with TRBD2. Germline V gene data show CDR1 as SGHAT and CDR2 as FQNNGV. V lost 5 bases to trimming and J lost 5 bases; unmatched junction nucleotides: 11. This CDR3 region has 19 residues.

About this clone: It is likely a read error, because the conserved phenylalanine at the end of the CDR3 is missing. The rearrangement joins TRBV5-1 to TRBJ1-3; D may be TRBD1 (6 bases). The germline V gene encodes CDR1 SGHRS and CDR2 YFSETQ. There are 16 residues in the CDR3. The CDR3 is CACRLGGPGTGNTIYY. CDR3 sequence (DNA): TGCGCCTGCAGATTGGGCGGTCCTGGGACAGGAAACACCATATATTAT.

This clone turned up a few times. J is TRBJ1-2 and V is TRBV6-2 or TRBV6-3; TRBD1 agrees at 7 bases. After removal of 8 bases from V and 3 bases from J, the junction contained 9 bases not matched to a gene. The CDR3 loop spans 14 amino acids. Germline loops: CDR1 MNHEY, CDR2 SVGEGT. The CDR3 is CASSYWDSDYGYTF. CDR3 bases: TGTGCCAGCTCATATTGGGACAGTGACTATGGCTACACCTTC.

The V gene is TRBV30, the J gene TRBJ1-2; no reliable D call. CDR1 and CDR2 from the germline V gene are GTSNPN and SVGIG (reference sequence). This CDR3 has 14 residues. The V end was cut by 3 bases, the J end by 2 bases, with 13 bases between. CDR3 DNA: TGTGCCTGGAGACCTCCGGGAAGAAACTATGGCTACACCTTC. This translates into CAWRPPGRNYGYTF.

This clone appeared once. V gene TRBV7-3 combines with J gene TRBJ1-6, with a weak D call TRBD1 (6 bases). Germline assignment: CDR1 SGHTA and CDR2 FQGTGA. The CDR3 has 14 residues. Trimming took off 2 bases at V and 8 bases at J, with 10 bases between the two ends. The chain's CDR3 is CASSLGAGDSPLHF. CDR3 coding DNA: TGTGCCAGCAGCTTAGGGGCAGGGGATTCACCCCTCCACTTT.

This clone has ten or more counts. As DNA, the CDR3 is TGTGCCAGCAGCTTCAGGGAAGCGGAAGCTTTCTTT. Translating it yields CASSFREAEAFF. J is TRBJ1-1 and V is TRBV7-9; TRBD1 might be the D (5 bases). V was shortened by 3 bases and J by 8 bases, with 10 bases between the two germline ends. This CDR3 has 12 residues. Per the germline V gene, CDR1 is SEHNR and CDR2 is FQNEAQ (reference sequence).

This clone was seen a few times. V usage is TRBV7-2 and J usage is TRBJ2-3; D possibly corresponds to TRBD2 (5 bases). This CDR3 region has 15 residues. Trimming left V 0 bases short and J 3 bases short, with 10 bases between. CDR1 and CDR2 (germline): SGHTA, FQGNSA. DNA for the CDR3: TGTGCCAGCAGCTTAGCGGGAGTTCGTACAGATACGCAGTATTTT. Translating it yields CASSLAGVRTDTQYF.

This clone turned up a few times. The V call is TRBV5-6, the J call TRBJ2-2; D is possibly TRBD1 (5 bases). The germline V gene has CDR1 SGHDT and CDR2 YYEEEE. V lost 2 bases to trimming and J lost 2 bases, with 16 bases between them. The CDR3 is 17 amino acids. The CDR3 here is CASSFWGSSFNTGELFF. CDR3 nucleotide sequence: TGTGCCAGCAGCTTTTGGGGCAGTAGTTTTAACACCGGGGAGCTGTTTTTT.

The gene calls are TRBV6-1 and TRBJ2-7; D unclear. Looked up from germline, CDR1 is MNHNS and CDR2 is SASEGT. The V gene lost 8 bases and the J gene lost 1 base, with 6 bases spanning the gap. This CDR3 has 11 amino acids. DNA for the CDR3: TGTGCCAGCTCCCGGTCCTACGAGCAGTACTTC. Translation: CASSRSYEQYF.

Remarks on this clone: The CDR3 does not end in the conserved phenylalanine or tryptophan, so this is likely a read error. The rearrangement links TRBV13 to TRBJ2-2, with TRBD2 identical over 11 bases. The length of the CDR3 is 16 residues. V lost 2 bases and J lost 5; bases outside the gene matches: 4. The germline V gene has CDR1 PRHDT and CDR2 FYEKMQ (reference sequence). The CDR3 is CASSLTSGGKTGELFL. The CDR3 region has the DNA TGTGCCAGCAGCTTAACTAGCGGGGGAAAAACCGGGGAGCTGTTTCTT.

The V gene is TRBV5-1, the J gene TRBJ2-7; no clear D gene. Germline V lookup: CDR1 SGHRS, CDR2 YFSETQ. This CDR3 has 13 residues. V was clipped by 0 bases and J by 3 bases, with 7 bases between them. This CDR3 is CASSLERDYEQYF. The CDR3 region has the DNA TGCGCCAGCAGCTTGGAGCGTGACTACGAGCAGTACTTC.

J is TRBJ2-6 and V is TRBV19; TRBD1 aligns across 12 bases. The junction had 6 bases not matched to a gene; V was cut back by 4 bases and J by 2 bases. Germline-derived CDR1 and CDR2 are LNHDA and SQIVND (reference sequence). CDR3 length: 18 amino acids. Here the CDR3 DNA reads TGTGCCAGTAGTACCTGGGACAGGGGGCTCGCTGGGGCCAACGTCCTGACTTTC. Translated, it gives CASSTWDRGLAGANVLTF.

This clone was counted ten times or more. This sequence joins TRBV4-1 and TRBJ1-4; D gene unclear. V lost 4 bases to trimming and J lost 7 bases, with 10 bases between them. The CDR3 sequence is 13 residues long. Germline lookup yields CDR1 MGHRA and CDR2 YSYEKL. CDR3 sequence (DNA): TGCGCCAGCAGCCGGGATCAAACTGAAAAACTGTTTTTT. It specifies CASSRDQTEKLFF.

The CDR3 DNA reads TGTGCCAGCAGCTTAGCGGGGGGACTTAACACCGGGGAGCTGTTTTTT. Encoded protein: CASSLAGGLNTGELFF. The chain carries TRBV7-6 and TRBJ2-2; D may be TRBD2 (6 bases). V gave up 0 bases and J gave up 2 bases, with 10 bases separating them. Germline values: CDR1 SGHVS, CDR2 FNYEAQ. This CDR3 is built from 16 residues.

The chain uses TRBV25-1 and TRBJ2-7; D gene ambiguous. V lost 2 bases and J lost 0, with 8 bases in between. This CDR3 spans 14 amino acids. Germline assignment: CDR1 MGHDK and CDR2 SYGVNS. DNA of the CDR3: TGTGCCAGCAGTGAAACATTGACCTCCTACGAGCAGTACTTC. Its translation is CASSETLTSYEQYF.

Comment on this clone: The same CDR3 is also encoded by other DNA sequences in this sample. The chain has TRBV7-2 and TRBJ2-7; 8 bases align to TRBD1. This CDR3 has 15 amino acids. The V gene's germline CDR1 is SGHTA and CDR2 FQGNSA. V lost 5 bases, J lost 3 bases, and 9 bases stayed unmatched. The DNA for the CDR3 is TGTGCCAGCAGCCACAACTCGGGACAGGTCTACGAGCAGTACTTC. Protein sequence: CASSHNSGQVYEQYF.

There are many counts of this clone. Other nucleotide sequences in the sample specify the same CDR3. The gene calls are TRBV12-3 or TRBV12-4 and TRBJ2-1, with TRBD2 as a possible D gene (5 bases). Trimming took off 8 bases at V and 6 bases at J, with 14 bases between the two ends. This CDR3 spans 13 amino acids. For the CDR3, the DNA is TGTGCCAGCTCCCTCGGACTGCGCAATGAGCAGTTCTTC. Residues: CASSLGLRNEQFF.

CDR3 DNA: TGCAGTGCTATATTAGGCGGGACCTACGAGCAGTACTTC. Protein: CSAILGGTYEQYF. The chain combines TRBV20-1 with TRBJ2-7; D may be TRBD2 (6 bases). V was cut by 4 bases and J by 2 bases, with 12 bases left in between. In germline, CDR1 is DFQATT, CDR2 SNEGSKA (reference sequence). The CDR3 has 13 amino acids.

The chain is built from TRBV12-3 or TRBV12-4 and TRBJ2-3; D is perhaps TRBD2 (5 bases). V was pared by 2 bases and J by 7 bases, with 19 bases between. The CDR3 has 16 residues. CDR3 nucleotides: TGTGCCAGCAGTTTAACCAGCGGAGACGTTACAAATACGCAGTATTTT. It specifies CASSLTSGDVTNTQYF.

There are many counts of this clone. The genes are TRBV28 and TRBJ1-3; D gene ambiguous. V was pared by 5 bases and J by 3 bases, with 14 bases between. This CDR3 is 15 amino acids long. Germline V gene lookup returns CDR1 MDHEN and CDR2 SYDVKM. Here the CDR3 DNA reads TGTGCCAGCAGTCTCGGGGAGGGCGGTGGAAACACCATATATTTT. Its translation is CASSLGEGGGNTIYF.

A few counts support this clone. The chain recombines TRBV20-1 with TRBJ1-1, with 9 nucleotides matching TRBD1. The CDR3 is 17 amino acids. The V gene end was trimmed by 4 bases and the J gene end by 0 bases; junction bases not matched to a gene: 12. Germline CDR1 reads DFQATT; CDR2 reads SNEGSKA (reference sequence). CDR3 in amino acids: CSATPGDREYMNTEAFF. CDR3 DNA sequence: TGCAGTGCTACCCCAGGGGACAGGGAATACATGAACACTGAAGCTTTCTTT.